Sequencing of this T cell receptor beta chain was carried out in a study of shared clonotypes between healthy human individuals. Worth noting for this clone: Its specificity is not known.

Trimming removed 2 bases from V and 3 bases from J, with 7 bases in between. Germline assignment: CDR1 SNHLY and CDR2 FYNNEI. This CDR3 has 13 residues. Sequencing was performed with immunoSEQ multiplex PCR; in TCRdb, only in-frame clones are kept and a portion is missing. The sample comprises about 600,000 clones, 97% of which are singletons, and 0.045% to 0.06% rests with the top ten. General observations from the study: Depth was large, yet rarefaction showed that sorted-subset sequencing was incomplete. Naive subsets generally had larger estimated richness than memory subsets.

The TCR originated in a woman aged 25 to 45 in good health. The specimen sequenced was naive CD4+ T cells sorted from blood. Subset reported: CD45RA+ positively selected. The rearrangement uses TRBV2 and TRBJ1-2; D is undetermined. The CDR3 nucleotides are TGTGCCAGCAGTGAAAGCGGAGACTATGGCTACACCTTC. This sequence encodes CASSESGDYGYTF.